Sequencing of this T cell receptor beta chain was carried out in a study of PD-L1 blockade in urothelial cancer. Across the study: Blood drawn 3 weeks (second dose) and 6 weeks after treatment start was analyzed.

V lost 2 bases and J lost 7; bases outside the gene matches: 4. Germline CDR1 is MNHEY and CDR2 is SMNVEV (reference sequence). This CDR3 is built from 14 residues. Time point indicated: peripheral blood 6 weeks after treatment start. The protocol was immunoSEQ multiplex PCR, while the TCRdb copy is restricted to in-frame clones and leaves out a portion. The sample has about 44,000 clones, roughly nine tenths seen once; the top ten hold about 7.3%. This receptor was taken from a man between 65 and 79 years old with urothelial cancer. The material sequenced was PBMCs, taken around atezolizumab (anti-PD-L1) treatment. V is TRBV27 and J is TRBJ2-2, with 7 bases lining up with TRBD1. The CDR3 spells CASSLDRDFGELFF. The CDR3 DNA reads TGTGCCAGCAGTTTAGACAGGGATTTCGGGGAGCTGTTTTTT.